A few counts support the clone carrying this TCR beta chain. Running of the v3.0 immunoSEQ assay took place at survey level. Sequencing used immunoSEQ multiplex PCR; TCRdb keeps in-frame clones, though not all of them. Of about 21,000 clones in the sample, around three quarters were seen once. This specimen belongs to a study of long-term antiretroviral therapy in people with HIV. Losses at the gene ends were 8 bases for V and 2 bases for J; bases not matched to a gene: 3. CDR1 LNHDA and CDR2 SQIVND come from the germline V gene (reference sequence). The CDR3 runs 12 residues. This clonotype originated in a woman aged 40 to 55 with HIV. V gene TRBV19 combines with J gene TRBJ2-7; 7 bases line up with TRBD2. This material consisted of unsorted PBMCs, taken 4.1 years after starting antiretroviral therapy. CDR3 nucleotide sequence: TGTGCCAGTGGGGGGACTACCTACGAGCAGTACTTC. It codes for CASGGTTYEQYF.